These T cell receptor beta chains were read from a single sample in a study of T-cell memory formation after mild COVID-19. TCRdb fed the 5' RACE reads into MiXCR, producing one record per CDR3 protein. Altogether more than 110,000 distinct CDR3 sequences are present, around 27% being singletons, with the ten largest covering approximately 24%. The specimen sequenced was PBMCs or a T cell subset sorted from them (not recorded which). Receptor source: an adult woman who had mild COVID-19 (a few samples of this study predate the infection). Cell type and time point are not known. CDR3s include the opening cysteine and the closing phenylalanine or tryptophan. Each record gives: clone size, J gene, CDR3 length, D gene, V gene, CDR3 DNA, CDR3 protein. D genes are given only for firm matches. Not every row has a clone size; where given, it reads once, few, many or a size class.

>once|TRBJ2-7|14|NA|TRBV19
TGTGCCAGTAGTACGCGGGACGGATACTACGAGCAGTACTTC
CASSTRDGYYEQYF
>NA|TRBJ2-7|11|NA|TRBV4-1
TGCGCCAGCCGCCTCGGGGACGAGCAGTACTTC
CASRLGDEQYF
>few|TRBJ2-2|11|NA|TRBV11-2
TGTGCCAGCAGTCCCCCCCGGGAGCTGTTTTTT
CASSPPRELFF
>medium-sized|TRBJ2-7|15|TRBD1|TRBV6-1
TGTGCCAGCAGACCACTGGGACAGCAATCCTACGAGCAGTACTTC
CASRPLGQQSYEQYF
>NA|TRBJ2-3|16|TRBD1|TRBV6-1
TGTGCCAGCAGTGAATGGGACAGGGGAGGCACAGATACGCAGTATTTT
CASSEWDRGGTDTQYF
>NA|TRBJ1-1|14|NA|TRBV7-9
TGTGCCAGCAGCATGTACACAGCGAACACTGAAGCTTTCTTT
CASSMYTANTEAFF
>few|TRBJ1-5|14|NA|TRBV7-9
TGTGCCAGCAGCTTAAACAGGGAAGGTCAGCCCCAGCATTTT
CASSLNREGQPQHF
>NA|TRBJ1-1|14|NA|TRBV6-5
TGTGCCAGCAGTTACCGTGAAGGGAGCACTGAAGCTTTCTTT
CASSYREGSTEAFF
>NA|TRBJ2-7|13|NA|TRBV30
TGTGCCTGGAGCCTAGCGTACTCCTACGAGCAGTACTTC
CAWSLAYSYEQYF
>NA|TRBJ2-7|15|NA|TRBV6-5
TGTGCCAGCAGGTTCACAGGGTTCGGACTCTACGAGCAGTACTTC
CASRFTGFGLYEQYF
>NA|TRBJ2-1|16|NA|TRBV15
TGTGCCACCAGCAGCGGCCGGGGCGGGTCAGGTAATGAGCAGTTCTTC
CATSSGRGGSGNEQFF
>NA|TRBJ1-1|13|NA|TRBV7-6
TGTGCCAGCAGCTTGGACCCGAACACTGAAGCTTTCTTT
CASSLDPNTEAFF
>NA|TRBJ2-5|14|TRBD2|TRBV12-3/TRBV12-4
TGTGCCAGCAGTTTTCTAGGGAGTAGCGGGGCCCCGGCCTTC
CASSFLGSSGAPAF
>NA|TRBJ2-7|13|NA|TRBV4-1
TGCGCCAGCAGCCAAGGTGCCAGCGGCGAGCAGTACTTC
CASSQGASGEQYF
>NA|TRBJ1-5|13|NA|TRBV29-1
TGCAGCGTTGCTAAGGGATGGAATCAGCCCCAGCATTTT
CSVAKGWNQPQHF
>NA|TRBJ1-1|15|NA|TRBV5-1
TGCGCCAGCAGCTTGGGGGGAATCGGGGACACTGAAGCTTTCTTT
CASSLGGIGDTEAFF
>few|TRBJ2-5|15|NA|TRBV6-5
TGTGCCAGCAGTTCGGGACGGTGGGATGTCGAGACCCAGTACTTC
CASSSGRWDVETQYF
>NA|TRBJ2-2|14|TRBD1|TRBV29-1
TGCAGCGTTTCGGGACAGGGGAACACCGGGGAGCTGTTTTTT
CSVSGQGNTGELFF
>NA|TRBJ2-7|16|NA|TRBV10-3
TGTGCCATCAGTGAGCCGGGATCAGGAGGGGCGTACGAGCAGTACTTC
CAISEPGSGGAYEQYF
>NA|TRBJ2-1|15|TRBD2|TRBV5-1
TGCGCCAGCAGCTTGCTAGCGGGCAGCCCCCAGGAGCAGTTCTTC
CASSLLAGSPQEQFF
>few|TRBJ2-1|14|NA|TRBV5-1
TGCGCCAGCAGCTTTCTAGAAGGAGCGAATGAGCAGTTCTTC
CASSFLEGANEQFF
>few|TRBJ2-1|16|TRBD2|TRBV29-1
TGCAGCGTTGGAGGCGGGAGGGGGCTCTCCTACAATGAGCAGTTCTTC
CSVGGGRGLSYNEQFF
>few|TRBJ2-7|16|NA|TRBV4-1
TGCGCCAGCAGCCAAGATTGGGGCGGACCAACCTACGAGCAGTACTTC
CASSQDWGGPTYEQYF
>few|TRBJ2-7|16|TRBD1|TRBV29-1
TGCAGCGTTGAATCCCCGGGACAGGCCAGCTCCTACGAGCAGTACTTC
CSVESPGQASSYEQYF
>few|TRBJ2-3|17|TRBD2|TRBV7-3
TGTGCCAGCAGCTCAGGACTAAGCGGGGGGCCCCCAGATACGCAGTATTTT
CASSSGLSGGPPDTQYF
>few|TRBJ2-1|15|TRBD1|TRBV7-8
TGTGCCAGCAGCGACCGGGACAGGAACGACAATGAGCAGTTCTTC
CASSDRDRNDNEQFF
>NA|TRBJ2-1|15|NA|TRBV11-2
TGTGCCAGCAGCTTAGAATTCACGCCCTACAATGAGCAGTTCTTC
CASSLEFTPYNEQFF
>few|TRBJ2-5|13|NA|TRBV29-1
TGCAGCGTTGAAGGAGGTATCCAAGAGACCCAGTACTTC
CSVEGGIQETQYF
>few|TRBJ2-5|14|NA|TRBV10-2
TGCGCCACCTCCGCTGCGGTAGAGGGAGAGACCCAGTACTTC
CATSAAVEGETQYF
>NA|TRBJ1-4|16|NA|TRBV7-9
TGTGCCAGCAGCTTAGCCACCGGGACCCTAGGGGAAAAACTGTTTTTT
CASSLATGTLGEKLFF
>NA|TRBJ2-3|16|NA|TRBV7-9
TGTGCCAGCAGCGTAGGCGGCCTACGATTCACAGATACGCAGTATTTT
CASSVGGLRFTDTQYF
>few|TRBJ2-3|12|NA|TRBV2
TGTGCCAGCAGTGATCCAGCGGATACGCAGTATTTT
CASSDPADTQYF
>NA|TRBJ2-3|16|NA|TRBV7-8
TGTGCCAGCAGCCCAATCGGGGTCCCTAGCACAGATACGCAGTATTTT
CASSPIGVPSTDTQYF
>few|TRBJ2-7|11|NA|TRBV18
TGTGCCAGCTCACCAGACAGCAACCCCGTCTTC
CASSPDSNPVF
>NA|TRBJ2-1|18|TRBD2|TRBV11-2
TGTGCCAGCAGCTTGACTAGCGGGAGGCTAGACTCCTACAATGAGCAGTTCTTC
CASSLTSGRLDSYNEQFF
>many|TRBJ2-4|16|TRBD2|TRBV5-1
TGCGCCAGCAGCCCAAGCGGGGGGGCTTTAGAAAACATTCAGTACTTC
CASSPSGGALENIQYF
>few|TRBJ2-5|15|NA|TRBV30
TGTGCCTGGAGAGGCGGACTCGTTAGGTGGGAGACCCAGTACTTC
CAWRGGLVRWETQYF
>NA|TRBJ2-1|16|TRBD2|TRBV7-3
TGTGCCAGCAGCCCCCCCCCAGGACTAGCTAGGAATGAGCAGTTCTTC
CASSPPPGLARNEQFF
>few|TRBJ2-3|18|TRBD2|TRBV4-2
TGTGCCAGCAGCCGGGCTAGCGGGAGGTCAGTTGGCACAGATACGCAGTATTTT
CASSRASGRSVGTDTQYF
>few|TRBJ2-2|16|NA|TRBV27
TGTGCCAGCAGTTTAGCGGGCCCCGTCTTCACCGGGGAGCTGTTTTTT
CASSLAGPVFTGELFF
>NA|TRBJ2-5|17|TRBD2|TRBV7-9
TGTGCCAGCAGCTTAGCTCCCCTAGCGGGAGCTGGAGAGACCCAGTACTTC
CASSLAPLAGAGETQYF
>NA|TRBJ2-5|15|NA|TRBV20-1
TGCAGTGCTAGAGTCCCGGATCTCCTGGGAGAGACCCAGTACTTC
CSARVPDLLGETQYF
>few|TRBJ1-5|14|NA|TRBV18
TGTGCCAGCTCAACCGAGGCTTACAATCAGCCCCAGCATTTT
CASSTEAYNQPQHF
>few|TRBJ2-1|20|NA|TRBV5-6
TGTGCCAGCAGCGGGGACCTGACAGGGACTCTTTATAGTTCCTACAATGAGCAGTTCTTC
CASSGDLTGTLYSSYNEQFF
>NA|TRBJ2-7|14|TRBD1|TRBV28
TGTGCCAGCAGTGACAGACAGGGTACCTACGAGCAGTACTTC
CASSDRQGTYEQYF
>NA|TRBJ1-5|15|NA|TRBV5-1
TGCGCCAGCAGCTGGAGGGGCATGTCTGGTCAGCCCCAGCATTTT
CASSWRGMSGQPQHF
>many|TRBJ2-7|13|TRBD1|TRBV24-1
TGTGCCACCAGTGACCGACAGGGGAGCGAGCAGTACTTC
CATSDRQGSEQYF
>NA|TRBJ1-2|14|NA|TRBV6-5
TGTGCCAGCAGTTACCAATACCTCAACTATGGCTACACCTTC
CASSYQYLNYGYTF
>few|TRBJ2-3|15|NA|TRBV5-1
TGCGCCAGCAGCTTGGATGGGACCTGGGGAGATACGCAGTATTTT
CASSLDGTWGDTQYF
>few|TRBJ2-7|15|NA|TRBV4-1
TGCGCCAGCAGCCAAGTTACCGGCGGAGACTACGAGCAGTACTTC
CASSQVTGGDYEQYF
>few|TRBJ2-7|14|NA|TRBV24-1
TGTGCCACCAGTGACCGGGACGCCGCCTACGAGCAGTACTTC
CATSDRDAAYEQYF
>NA|TRBJ1-1|16|TRBD1|TRBV29-1
TGCAGCGTTGGAGGCGGGGACAGGGGGCGATCGGCTGAAGCTTTCTTT
CSVGGGDRGRSAEAFF
>NA|TRBJ1-2|13|NA|TRBV29-1
TGCAGCGCCAGCAACAGATTAATGGGTGGCTACACCTTC
CSASNRLMGGYTF
>NA|TRBJ2-2|22|TRBD2|TRBV6-5
TGTGCCAGCAGTTACTCGTCTACTAGACTAGCGGGAGGGGTAACCAACACCGGGGAGCTGTTTTTT
CASSYSSTRLAGGVTNTGELFF